The rows below give T cell receptor beta chains drawn from one sample of a study of T cell repertoires in cytomegalovirus infection. Which antigens these TCRs recognize remains unknown. TCRdb redid the calling of the reads with MiXCR, one entry per CDR3 protein. This table has under 150,000 distinct CDR3 sequences, around 30% appearing once. The sequences come from CD8+ T cells from cultured PBMCs, collected from culture after CMV antigen stimulation. These receptors were obtained from a human donor in good health (CMV status not recorded). Some clones in this sample may be carry-over from other donors' samples. The CDR3 runs from the conserved cysteine through the conserved F or W. The order of the fields is J gene, CDR3 length, V gene, CDR3 protein.

J: TRBJ2-7
length: 15
V: TRBV7-8
CDR3: CASSSGGRSGYEQYF

J: TRBJ1-1
length: 15
V: TRBV6-2/TRBV6-3
CDR3: CASREGQDMNTEAFF

J: TRBJ2-1
length: 16
V: TRBV19
CDR3: CASSPLRLHRGNEQFF

J: TRBJ2-3
length: 15
V: TRBV27
CDR3: CASRQGWGTTDTQYF

J: TRBJ1-4
length: 16
V: TRBV19
CDR3: CASSLRTWWGGEKLFF

J: TRBJ2-1
length: 11
V: TRBV18
CDR3: CASHRGNEQFF

J: TRBJ1-5
length: 15
V: TRBV7-2
CDR3: CASSLTGSSNQPQHF

J: TRBJ2-6
length: 17
V: TRBV11-2
CDR3: CASSLVLGAYGANVLTF

J: TRBJ2-7
length: 14
V: TRBV6-6
CDR3: CASSYSQGIYEQYF

J: TRBJ2-3
length: 16
V: TRBV5-6
CDR3: CASSLGAGVNTDTQYF

J: TRBJ1-1
length: 15
V: TRBV6-1
CDR3: CASLWGVYSNTEAFF

J: TRBJ1-5
length: 17
V: TRBV6-6
CDR3: CASSTAGLRLSNQPQHF

J: TRBJ1-1
length: 14
V: TRBV19
CDR3: CASSISQGGTEAFF

J: TRBJ1-1
length: 16
V: TRBV7-8
CDR3: CASSLGSGGAGTEAFF

J: TRBJ2-2
length: 14
V: TRBV12-3/TRBV12-4
CDR3: CASHTLANTGELFF

J: TRBJ2-3
length: 14
V: TRBV6-1
CDR3: CASSYNRETDTQYF

J: TRBJ1-6
length: 18
V: TRBV24-1
CDR3: CATSDLITTGQTVAPLHF

J: TRBJ1-6
length: 16
V: TRBV4-1
CDR3: CASSQVDREAKSPLHF

J: TRBJ2-7
length: 13
V: TRBV7-4
CDR3: CASSQTGSDEQYF

J: TRBJ2-1
length: 16
V: TRBV12-3/TRBV12-4
CDR3: CASSLRGGPVFNEQFF

J: TRBJ1-1
length: 15
V: TRBV19
CDR3: CASSIGGQGIPEAFF

J: TRBJ2-3
length: 15
V: TRBV4-3
CDR3: CASSQDEGPQDTQYF

J: TRBJ2-7
length: 12
V: TRBV12-3/TRBV12-4
CDR3: CWSPTATYEQYF

J: TRBJ2-2
length: 15
V: TRBV7-8
CDR3: CASSLNVPNTGELFF

J: TRBJ1-4
length: 14
V: TRBV6-2/TRBV6-3
CDR3: CASSRGNLGEKLFF

J: TRBJ1-6
length: 16
V: TRBV7-6
CDR3: CASSLVAGGDHSPLHF

J: TRBJ1-5
length: 15
V: TRBV6-6
CDR3: CASRYVDSRNQPQHF

J: TRBJ1-5
length: 12
V: TRBV6-2/TRBV6-3
CDR3: CASKTGGQPQHF

J: TRBJ2-7
length: 15
V: TRBV6-5
CDR3: CASTPTGSSSYEQYF

J: TRBJ2-7
length: 14
V: TRBV20-1
CDR3: CSARPPRQGRQQYF

J: TRBJ1-3
length: 13
V: TRBV12-3/TRBV12-4
CDR3: CASSPSPGNTIYF

J: TRBJ2-7
length: 13
V: TRBV10-2
CDR3: CASSDGSSYEQYF

J: TRBJ2-7
length: 16
V: TRBV2
CDR3: CASSVQDSQFPYEQYF

J: TRBJ1-1
length: 16
V: TRBV29-1
CDR3: CSVEGPGQAMNTEAFF

J: TRBJ2-7
length: 15
V: TRBV6-1
CDR3: CASSEAGQGSDEQYF

J: TRBJ1-5
length: 12
V: TRBV19
CDR3: CASSIDHQPQHF

J: TRBJ1-6
length: 11
V: TRBV5-8
CDR3: CASSLGGGLHF

J: TRBJ1-1
length: 14
V: TRBV12-3/TRBV12-4
CDR3: CASSRHTENTEAFF

J: TRBJ1-2
length: 16
V: TRBV7-6
CDR3: CASSTTDRGYNYGYTF

J: TRBJ2-1
length: 16
V: TRBV6-2/TRBV6-3
CDR3: CASSYEAPLIYNEQFF

J: TRBJ2-1
length: 14
V: TRBV2
CDR3: CASESGDKLIEQFF

J: TRBJ2-3
length: 17
V: TRBV4-1
CDR3: CASSQESLAPNTDTQYF

J: TRBJ1-2
length: 21
V: TRBV4-1
CDR3: CASSPRFGGGETTASNYGYTF

J: TRBJ2-7
length: 17
V: TRBV6-1
CDR3: CASSEWEQGLNSYEQYF

J: TRBJ2-5
length: 15
V: TRBV7-2
CDR3: CASSLGQGAGETQYF

J: TRBJ2-1
length: 14
V: TRBV11-3
CDR3: CASSFRHAYNEQFF

J: TRBJ1-2
length: 14
V: TRBV29-1
CDR3: CSVEDRTGHYGYTF

J: TRBJ2-7
length: 13
V: TRBV27
CDR3: CASSLVRGYEQYF

J: TRBJ1-4
length: 15
V: TRBV7-4
CDR3: CASSPPTVTNEKLFF